Listed below are T cell receptor beta chains from one sample, sequenced in a study of OX40 agonist ivuxolimab in advanced cancers. Assay: immunoSEQ multiplex PCR; the TCRdb copy retains only in-frame clones and omits some. Of 53,000 or so clones in the sample, approximately 75% are singletons; the top ten hold around 2.4%. The specimen comprised CD4+ or CD8+ T cells sorted from blood, sampled in a trial of the OX40 agonist ivuxolimab. The receptors were gathered from an adult with an advanced solid tumor such as melanoma, head and neck, liver or kidney cancer. CDR3s include the opening cysteine and the closing phenylalanine or tryptophan. The order of the fields is V gene, clone size, D gene, J gene, CDR3 protein, CDR3 DNA. The D gene is left open where the match is weak. A clone size is listed for some rows: how often the clone was seen (once, few, many), or a class if it is expanded.

TRBV5-1	.	.	TRBJ1-2	CASSLEPLADYGYTF	TGCGCCAGCAGCCTGGAACCCTTGGCGGACTATGGCTACACCTTC
TRBV7-2	.	.	TRBJ2-1	CASSLEQGRSYNEQFF	TGTGCCAGCAGCTTAGAGCAGGGTAGGTCCTACAATGAGCAGTTCTTC
TRBV18	.	.	TRBJ2-5	CASSSGPSRGTQYF	TGTGCCAGCTCATCGGGACCGTCTAGGGGGACCCAGTACTTC
TRBV25-1	.	.	TRBJ2-3	CASRDVGDTDTQYF	TGTGCCAGCAGGGACGTAGGGGACACAGATACGCAGTATTTT
TRBV6-4	.	.	TRBJ2-2	CASSPLSGANTGELFF	TGTGCCAGCAGTCCCCTCAGCGGTGCTAACACCGGGGAGCTGTTTTTT
TRBV27	many	.	TRBJ2-7	CASGRQSGASYEQYF	TGTGCCAGCGGGCGGCAATCAGGGGCGTCCTACGAGCAGTACTTC
TRBV6-1	.	TRBD2	TRBJ2-2	CASSFSGGVTGELFF	TGTGCCAGCAGCTTTAGCGGGGGTGTGACCGGGGAGCTGTTTTTT
TRBV19	.	TRBD1	TRBJ1-5	CASTTGQGNHQPQHF	TGTGCCAGTACCACGGGACAGGGAAATCATCAGCCCCAGCATTTT
TRBV4-1	.	.	TRBJ1-2	CASSPESLAQSYGYTF	TGCGCCAGCAGCCCTGAATCCTTGGCACAAAGCTATGGCTACACCTTC
TRBV28	.	TRBD1	TRBJ1-5	CASSPSLRGRQPQHF	TGTGCCAGCAGTCCATCCCTCAGGGGGCGGCAGCCCCAGCATTTT
TRBV5-4	once	TRBD2	TRBJ2-7	CASSLGPLAGGPYEQYF	TGTGCCAGCAGCTTGGGCCCACTAGCGGGGGGGCCTTACGAGCAGTACTTC
TRBV6-6	once	TRBD2	TRBJ2-7	CASSYPSGKTIYEQYF	TGTGCCAGCAGTTATCCTAGCGGGAAAACGATCTACGAGCAGTACTTC
TRBV18	.	.	TRBJ1-5	CASSPFADSNQPQHF	TGTGCCAGCTCACCATTTGCAGATAGCAATCAGCCCCAGCATTTT
TRBV5-1	.	.	TRBJ2-1	CASSLDSGSYNEQFF	TGCGCCAGCAGCTTAGATAGCGGCTCCTACAATGAGCAGTTCTTC
TRBV10-1	.	TRBD1	TRBJ2-7	CASSYLRDRGPREQYF	TGCGCCAGCAGTTACCTCCGGGACAGGGGCCCTCGCGAGCAGTACTTC
TRBV7-9	.	.	TRBJ1-1	CASSYLEGTEAFF	TGTGCCAGCAGCTACTTGGAAGGCACTGAAGCTTTCTTT
TRBV11-3	.	TRBD1	TRBJ1-4	CASSAGTGYEKLFF	TGTGCCAGCAGCGCAGGGACAGGGTATGAAAAACTGTTTTTT
TRBV6-5	.	TRBD2	TRBJ2-7	CASRASGRGYEQYF	TGTGCCAGCAGGGCTAGCGGGAGGGGGTACGAGCAGTACTTC
TRBV4-3	.	.	TRBJ1-1	CASSHGDLRNTEAFF	TGCGCCAGCAGCCACGGGGACCTCCGGAACACTGAAGCTTTCTTT
TRBV28	.	TRBD1	TRBJ1-1	CASSSGTGPAFF	TGTGCCAGCAGTTCGGGGACAGGGCCGGCTTTCTTT
TRBV11-2	.	.	TRBJ1-1	CASSSWDRAFF	TGTGCCAGCAGCTCTTGGGACCGGGCTTTCTTT
TRBV20-1	.	.	TRBJ2-5	CSAGSQETQYF	TGCAGTGCTGGATCTCAAGAGACCCAGTACTTC
TRBV19	once	.	TRBJ2-1	CASSIEATGTPSGNEQFF	TGTGCCAGTAGTATAGAGGCTACTGGGACTCCGTCCGGGAATGAGCAGTTCTTC
TRBV18	.	.	TRBJ2-7	CASSPNVGSYEQYF	TGTGCCAGCTCACCAAACGTTGGTTCCTACGAGCAGTACTTC
TRBV5-1	.	.	TRBJ2-2	CASSARVGGTGELFF	TGCGCCAGCAGCGCCCGGGTCGGCGGCACCGGGGAGCTGTTTTTT
TRBV19	.	TRBD1	TRBJ1-1	CASSIDRGHMRTEAFF	TGTGCCAGTAGTATAGACAGGGGGCATATGAGGACTGAAGCTTTCTTT
TRBV28	.	TRBD1	TRBJ2-1	CASSSRGLYNEQFF	TGTGCCAGCAGTTCCAGGGGGCTCTACAATGAGCAGTTCTTC
TRBV7-2	.	.	TRBJ1-1	CASSLEFMNTEAFF	TGTGCCAGCAGCTTAGAGTTCATGAACACTGAAGCTTTCTTT
TRBV5-1	.	.	TRBJ2-5	CASSWSGTKETQYF	TGCGCCAGCAGCTGGTCCGGGACAAAAGAGACCCAGTACTTC
TRBV19	few	.	TRBJ1-3	CASSAQGRNTIYF	TGTGCCAGTAGTGCTCAGGGGAGAAACACCATATATTTT
TRBV9	.	.	TRBJ1-2	CASSVDGNSPYGYTF	TGTGCCAGCAGCGTAGATGGTAACAGCCCTTATGGCTACACCTTC
TRBV5-1	.	.	TRBJ2-1	CASSLGYSYNEQFF	TGCGCCAGCAGCTTGGGCTACTCCTACAATGAGCAGTTCTTC
TRBV7-9	.	.	TRBJ1-3	CASRPKVSGNTIYF	TGTGCCAGCAGGCCAAAGGTCTCTGGAAACACCATATATTTT
TRBV6-1	.	.	TRBJ2-6	CASSGAGTGANVLTF	TGTGCCAGCAGTGGGGCAGGTACAGGGGCCAACGTCCTGACTTTC
TRBV7-2	.	.	TRBJ1-1	CASSLGGRFEKNTEAFF	TGTGCCAGCAGCTTAGGGGGACGTTTTGAAAAGAACACTGAAGCTTTCTTT
TRBV5-1	.	TRBD2	TRBJ2-1	CASSLLAGNYNEQFF	TGCGCCAGCAGCTTACTAGCGGGAAATTACAATGAGCAGTTCTTC
TRBV18	.	TRBD1	TRBJ1-5	CASAAGTGSNQPQHF	TGTGCCAGCGCAGCAGGGACAGGGAGCAATCAGCCCCAGCATTTT
TRBV11-1	.	TRBD2	TRBJ2-1	CASSPRGGAIYNEQFF	TGTGCCAGCAGCCCCCGGGGGGGGGCTATATACAATGAGCAGTTCTTC
TRBV19	few	TRBD1	TRBJ2-7	CATSDRGPTYEQYF	TGTGCCACCTCAGACAGGGGGCCAACCTACGAGCAGTACTTC
TRBV7-9	.	.	TRBJ2-3	CASSLGAGHSTDTQYF	TGTGCCAGCAGCTTAGGGGCAGGCCATAGCACAGATACGCAGTATTTT
TRBV2	.	TRBD2	TRBJ2-7	CASKVPAGIREQYF	TGTGCCAGCAAGGTCCCAGCGGGAATTCGCGAGCAGTACTTC
TRBV5-1	once	.	TRBJ2-7	CASSLAGGGSSHEQYF	TGCGCCAGCAGCTTGGCCGGGGGCGGGAGCTCCCACGAGCAGTACTTC
TRBV5-6	.	.	TRBJ1-4	CASSFLARINKKLFF	TGTGCCAGCAGCTTCTTGGCCCGGATTAATAAAAAACTGTTTTTT
TRBV7-9	.	.	TRBJ2-3	CASSLAGPLGGASTDTQYF	TGTGCCAGCAGCTTAGCGGGACCCTTGGGCGGGGCTAGCACAGATACGCAGTATTTT
TRBV2	.	.	TRBJ1-3	CASSGVSAFGNTIYF	TGTGCCAGCAGTGGGGTTTCGGCATTTGGAAACACCATATATTTT
TRBV7-2	.	.	TRBJ2-2	CASSRLGQGNTGELFF	TGTGCCAGCAGCCGCCTAGGGCAGGGGAACACCGGGGAGCTGTTTTTT
TRBV5-4	.	.	TRBJ1-2	CASSLIGTGWDGYTF	TGTGCCAGCAGCTTGATAGGGACGGGATGGGATGGCTACACCTTC
TRBV7-9	few	.	TRBJ1-5	CASSLAGPNQPQHF	TGTGCCAGCAGCTTAGCAGGTCCCAATCAGCCCCAGCATTTT
TRBV5-1	.	.	TRBJ1-1	CASSLNPSQRRDTEAFF	TGCGCCAGCAGCTTGAATCCCTCGCAGCGGAGGGACACTGAAGCTTTCTTT
TRBV28	.	.	TRBJ2-5	CASKRDEKTQYF	TGTGCCAGCAAGAGGGACGAAAAGACCCAGTACTTC
TRBV9	few	.	TRBJ2-2	CASSFGGSGTGELFF	TGTGCCAGCAGCTTTGGGGGTTCGGGCACCGGGGAGCTGTTTTTT
TRBV6-1	.	.	TRBJ2-7	CASKRGYDEQYF	TGTGCCAGCAAGCGAGGGTACGACGAGCAGTACTTC
TRBV6-6	.	.	TRBJ1-2	CASRNNRDLGGYTF	TGTGCCAGCAGGAATAACAGGGATCTCGGAGGCTACACCTTC